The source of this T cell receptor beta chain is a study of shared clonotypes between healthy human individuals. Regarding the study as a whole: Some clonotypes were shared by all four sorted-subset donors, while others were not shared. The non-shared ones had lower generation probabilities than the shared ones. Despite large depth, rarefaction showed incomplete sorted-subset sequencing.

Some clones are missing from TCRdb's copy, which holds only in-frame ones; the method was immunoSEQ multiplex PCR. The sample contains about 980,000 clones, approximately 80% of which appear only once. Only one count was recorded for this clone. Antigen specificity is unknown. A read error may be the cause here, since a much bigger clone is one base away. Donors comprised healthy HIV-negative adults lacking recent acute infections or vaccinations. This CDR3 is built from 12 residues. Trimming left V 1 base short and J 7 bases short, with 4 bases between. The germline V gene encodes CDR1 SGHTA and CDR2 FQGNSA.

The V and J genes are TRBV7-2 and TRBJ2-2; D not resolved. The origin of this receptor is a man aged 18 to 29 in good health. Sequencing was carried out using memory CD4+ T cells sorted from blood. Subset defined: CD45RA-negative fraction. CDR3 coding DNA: TGTGCCAGCAGCTTAGATATCGGGGAGCTGTTTTTT. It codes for CASSLDIGELFF. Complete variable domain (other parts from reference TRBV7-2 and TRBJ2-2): GAGVSQSPSNKVTEKGKDVELRCDPISGHTALYWYRQSLGQGLEFLIYFQGNSAPDKSGLPSDRFSAERTGGSVSTLTIQRTQQEDSAVYLCASSLDIGELFFGEGSRLTVL.